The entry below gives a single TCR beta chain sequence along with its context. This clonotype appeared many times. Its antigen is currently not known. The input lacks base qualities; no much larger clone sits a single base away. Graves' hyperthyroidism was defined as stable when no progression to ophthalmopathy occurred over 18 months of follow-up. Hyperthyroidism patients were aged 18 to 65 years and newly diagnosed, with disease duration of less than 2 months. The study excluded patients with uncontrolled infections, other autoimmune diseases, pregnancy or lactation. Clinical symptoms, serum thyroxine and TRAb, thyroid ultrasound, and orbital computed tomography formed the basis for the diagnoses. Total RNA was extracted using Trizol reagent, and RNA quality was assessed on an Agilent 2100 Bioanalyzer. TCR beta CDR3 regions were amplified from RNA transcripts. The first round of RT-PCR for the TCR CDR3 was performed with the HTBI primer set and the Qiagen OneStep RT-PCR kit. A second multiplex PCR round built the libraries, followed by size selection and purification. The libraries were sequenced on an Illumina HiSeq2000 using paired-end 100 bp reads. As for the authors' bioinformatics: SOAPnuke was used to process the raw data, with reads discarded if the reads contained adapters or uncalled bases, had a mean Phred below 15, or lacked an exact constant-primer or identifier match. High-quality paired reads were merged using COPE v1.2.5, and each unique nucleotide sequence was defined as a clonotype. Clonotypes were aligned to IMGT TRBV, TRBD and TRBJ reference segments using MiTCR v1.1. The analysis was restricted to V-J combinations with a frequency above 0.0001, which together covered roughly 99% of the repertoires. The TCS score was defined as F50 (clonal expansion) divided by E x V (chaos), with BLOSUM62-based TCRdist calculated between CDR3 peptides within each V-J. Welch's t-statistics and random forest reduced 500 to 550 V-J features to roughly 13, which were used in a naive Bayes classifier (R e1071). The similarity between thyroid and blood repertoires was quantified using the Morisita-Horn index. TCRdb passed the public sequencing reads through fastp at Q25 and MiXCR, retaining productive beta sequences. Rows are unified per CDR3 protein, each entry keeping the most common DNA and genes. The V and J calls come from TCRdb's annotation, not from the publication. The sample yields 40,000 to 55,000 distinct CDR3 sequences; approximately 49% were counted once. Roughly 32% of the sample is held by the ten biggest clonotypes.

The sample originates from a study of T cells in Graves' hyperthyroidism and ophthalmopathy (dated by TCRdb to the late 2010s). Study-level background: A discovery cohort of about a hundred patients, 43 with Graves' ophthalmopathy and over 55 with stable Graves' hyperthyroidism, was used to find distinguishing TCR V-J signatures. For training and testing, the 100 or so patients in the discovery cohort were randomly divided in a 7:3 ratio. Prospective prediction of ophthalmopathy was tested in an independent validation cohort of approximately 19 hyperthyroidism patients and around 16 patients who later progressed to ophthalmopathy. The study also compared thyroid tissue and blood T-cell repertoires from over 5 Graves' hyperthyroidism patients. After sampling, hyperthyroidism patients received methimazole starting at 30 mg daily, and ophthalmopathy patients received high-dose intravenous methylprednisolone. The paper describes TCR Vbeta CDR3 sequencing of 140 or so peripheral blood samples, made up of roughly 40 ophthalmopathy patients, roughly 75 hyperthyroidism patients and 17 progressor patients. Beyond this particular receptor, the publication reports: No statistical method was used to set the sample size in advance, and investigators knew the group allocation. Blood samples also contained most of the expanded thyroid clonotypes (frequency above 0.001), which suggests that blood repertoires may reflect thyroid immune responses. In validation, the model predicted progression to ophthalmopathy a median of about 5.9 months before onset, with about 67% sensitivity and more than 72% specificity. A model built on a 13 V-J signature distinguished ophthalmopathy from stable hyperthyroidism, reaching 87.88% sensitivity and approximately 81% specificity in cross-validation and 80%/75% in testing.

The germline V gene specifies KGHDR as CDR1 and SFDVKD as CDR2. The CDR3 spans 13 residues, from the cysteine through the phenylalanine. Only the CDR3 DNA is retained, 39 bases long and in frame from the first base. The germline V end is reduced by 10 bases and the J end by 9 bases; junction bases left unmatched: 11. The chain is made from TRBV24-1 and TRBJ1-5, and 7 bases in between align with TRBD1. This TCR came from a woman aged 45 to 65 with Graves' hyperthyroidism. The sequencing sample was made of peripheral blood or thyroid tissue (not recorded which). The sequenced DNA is TGTGCCACTATGGGACAGTTCAATGGGCCCCAGCATTTT. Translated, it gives CATMGQFNGPQHF.